This T cell receptor beta chain was recovered during a study of blood T cell repertoires in COVID-19 (TCRdb year 2020). Some background on the complete study: Samples from collaborators originated in the United States, Italy and Spain and spanned both the acute and convalescent phases of COVID-19. Nearly every sample came with metadata listing a de-identified subject ID, COVID-19 status, age in years and sex. The samples were drawn from two sources: the first 160 participants of the ongoing ImmuneRACE study, and 1,000 to 1,500 subjects contributed by 6 global collaborators. The prospective study material was composed of cDNA or gDNA derived from T cells, B-cell-depleted T cells, or PBMCs. Deeply sampled blood TCRbeta repertoires from subjects exposed to, actively infected with, or recovered from COVID-19 were included in the dataset. HLA class I and class II types, where available, came from metadata supplied by the sample provider rather than from assay-based typing. The repertoires were made available in a free public database intended to serve as a resource for research on the immune response to SARS-CoV-2. The full study reports these points: The quantity of clinical and demographic metadata differed by source and by participant and was supplied without curation.

Each collaborating institution followed its own protocols to collect whole blood in K2EDTA tubes. For TCRbeta analysis, collaborator samples were shipped as frozen whole blood, as isolated PBMCs, or as DNA extracted from either sample type. Comments on this clone: Its binding antigen is unknown. Nothing much larger sits one base from this clone, and base qualities are not available.

TCRbeta CDR3 regions were amplified from genomic DNA by means of the immunoSEQ Assay, a bias-controlled multiplex PCR. Regarding the original processing steps: The number of nucleated cells in each sample was estimated by amplification of reference gene primers within the assay. To quantify the absolute abundance of each unique TCRbeta CDR3 rearrangement, sequence reads were collapsed and filtered. For each sample, productive Simpson clonality was calculated by taking the square root of Simpson's diversity index across productive rearrangements. This immuneACCESS table, as held by TCRdb, lists in-frame sequences with V and J called but not all clones. Of the missing ones, under half trace to an unresolved V gene in checked studies; the others have no known cause. That table gives V, J and clone size, and the DNA gave D and trimming. This sample holds tens of thousands of clones; 65% to 85% were observed only once. The ten largest make up roughly 5% of the sample.

Sample: peripheral blood. The sequence was collected from a human donor in a cohort sampled during active COVID-19.

The CDR3: CASSLGTDYYEQYF. The DNA sequence reads TGTGCCAGCAGCTTAGGGACAGACTACTACGAGCAGTACTTC. The rearranged segments are TRBV5-4 and TRBJ2-7; TRBD1 agrees with 7 junctional bases. From V the trimming removes 2 bases and from J it removes 3 bases, while the gene matches leave 5 bases of the junction unaccounted for. CDR1 and CDR2 (SGHNT, YYREEE) derive from the germline V gene (reference sequence). The CDR3 has 14 amino acids, counting the end cysteine and phenylalanine. Here the CDR3 DNA is all that survives: 42 bases in frame from base 1.